These 16 T cell receptor beta chains share one sample of origin, sequenced in a study of blood T cells in healthy people across ages. Combining a sample-barcoded 5' primer with a J-beta primer mix, a second PCR ran for 7 to 11 cycles. One entry per CDR3 protein results from TCRdb running MiXCR on the 5' RACE reads. This sample has hundreds of thousands of distinct CDR3 sequences; roughly 64% occur once, and the top ten carry approximately 23%. Sequenced sample: blood. These receptor sequences come from a man in his thirties or forties in good health.

This chain links TRBV6-1 with TRBJ2-3; D may be TRBD2 (5 bases). CDR3 length: 14 amino acids. V was shortened by 2 bases and J by 7 bases, with 13 bases between the two germline ends. Germline CDR1 reads MNHNS; CDR2 reads SASEGT. CDR3 amino acids: CASSESVLDNTQYF. CDR3 sequence (DNA): TGTGCCAGCAGTGAATCGGTACTAGACAATACGCAGTATTTT.

CDR3 region: CASSPDRDTDMNTEAFF. The DNA of the CDR3 is TGTGCCAGCAGCCCTGACCGGGACACCGACATGAACACTGAAGCTTTCTTT. The rearrangement links TRBV28 to TRBJ1-1; tentatively, D is TRBD1 (6 bases). CDR3 length equals 17 residues. Germline CDR1 and CDR2: MDHEN and SYDVKM. Trimming left V 6 bases short and J 0 bases short, with 20 bases between.

This clonotype occurred a few times. The chain carries TRBV7-2 and TRBJ2-5; tentatively, D is TRBD1 (5 bases). Germline-derived CDR1 and CDR2 are SGHTA and FQGNSA. The V end lost 5 bases, the J end lost 4 bases, and 11 bases lay between the germline ends. This CDR3 is 13 amino acids long. CDR3 sequence reads: CASSTRQSETQYF. The DNA of the CDR3 is TGTGCCAGCAGCACCCGACAGTCAGAGACCCAGTACTTC.

This clonotype appeared a few times. The chain joins TRBV20-1 to TRBJ1-2; weak D call: TRBD1 (5 bases). Germline V lookup: CDR1 DFQATT, CDR2 SNEGSKA (reference sequence). The CDR3 length is 13 residues. The ends were cut back, 2 bases at V and 7 bases at J, with 14 bases in the middle. The CDR3 DNA sequence: TGCAGTGCTAGAACTTATCAGGGACTTGGCTACACCTTC. This encodes CSARTYQGLGYTF.

This clonotype was seen a single time. V and J are TRBV11-1 and TRBJ2-7, with TRBD1 as a possible D gene (6 bases). This CDR3 spans 15 amino acids. In germline, CDR1 is SGHAT, CDR2 FQDESV (reference sequence). Trimming cost V 3 bases and J 3 bases, with 15 bases left between them. The chain's CDR3 is CASSFLRQGNYEQYF. CDR3 nucleotide sequence: TGTGCCAGCAGCTTCTTAAGGCAGGGGAACTACGAGCAGTACTTC. Full variable domain (outside the CDR3, taken from reference TRBV11-1 and TRBJ2-7): EAEVAQSPRYKITEKSQAVAFWCDPISGHATLYWYRQILGQGPELLVQFQDESVVDDSQLPKDRFSAERLKGVDSTLKIQPAELGDSAMYLCASSFLRQGNYEQYFGPGTRLTVT.

The chain couples TRBV14 to TRBJ1-2; no firm D call. The CDR3 runs to 12 residues. Germline CDR1 SGHDN, CDR2 FVKESK. The V end was cut by 1 base, the J end by 7 bases, with 7 bases between. The CDR3 DNA follows: TGTGCCAGCAGCCAAGGCGTAGTTGGCTACACCTTC. Its protein product is CASSQGVVGYTF.

This chain connects TRBV5-5 to TRBJ2-7, with no clear D. In germline, CDR1 is SGHKS, CDR2 YYEKEE (reference sequence). The V and J ends lost 0 bases and 7 bases respectively, with 17 bases between them. The CDR3 extends over 15 amino acids. As DNA, the CDR3 is TGTGCCAGCAGCTTGGCCGTAGGAATATACAATGAGCAGTACTTC. Translated: CASSLAVGIYNEQYF. Full variable domain (rest looked up from reference TRBV5-5 and TRBJ2-7): DAGVTQSPTHLIKTRGQQVTLRCSPISGHKSVSWYQQVLGQGPQFIFQYYEKEERGRGNFPDRFSARQFPNYSSELNVNALLLGDSALYLCASSLAVGIYNEQYFGPGTRLTVT.

This clonotype was observed a handful of times. A read error may account for a junction end that differs from germline. V and J are TRBV12-3 or TRBV12-4 and TRBJ2-3, with 8 positions matching TRBD2. The CDR3 spans 14 residues. The CDR3 sequence is CAGSRSGGRNTQYF. The CDR3 bases are TGTGCCGGCAGCCGAAGCGGGGGCCGAAATACGCAGTATTTT.

The gene calls are TRBV20-1 and TRBJ2-5; no firm D call. V dropped 6 bases and J dropped 5 bases, with 13 bases sitting between them. The CDR3 sequence is 12 residues long. CDR1 is DFQATT and CDR2 is SNEGSKA in the germline V gene (reference sequence). The CDR3 bases are TGCAGTGCCAGACAAATGAGGGAGACCCAGTACTTC. Encoded protein: CSARQMRETQYF.

The rearrangement joins TRBV15 to TRBJ2-1, with D unclear. The J call may be incorrect, as the DNA end agrees better with TRBJ2-7. CDR1 and CDR2 (germline): LNHNV, YYDKDF (reference sequence). The CDR3 sequence is 14 residues long. Written as DNA, the CDR3 is TGTGCCACCAGCAGCGTGGACCGGTACAATGAGCAGTACTTC. It is translated as CATSSVDRYNEQYF.

This chain joins TRBV20-1 and TRBJ2-5, with 10 bases fitting TRBD2. The CDR3 loop spans 16 amino acids. With V trimmed by 0 bases and J by 5 bases, 9 bases remained unmatched. Germline values: CDR1 DFQATT, CDR2 SNEGSKA (reference sequence). CDR3 amino acids: CSARDSSGGTFETQYF. The DNA of the CDR3 is TGCAGTGCTAGAGATAGTAGCGGGGGGACGTTCGAGACCCAGTACTTC.

The chain combines TRBV7-9 with TRBJ2-4, with 8 bases fitting TRBD1. The J call could be wrong; TRBJ2-5 is a better fit for the DNA end. Germline-derived CDR1 and CDR2 are SEHNR and FQNEAQ (reference sequence). This CDR3 has 17 residues. CDR3 sequence (DNA): TGTGCCAGCACCCAGCGGCAGGGGGCCCCCCTCAAAGAGACCCAGTACTTC. This encodes CASTQRQGAPLKETQYF.

The rearrangement uses TRBV20-1 and TRBJ2-1; 13 nucleotides match TRBD2. The ends lost 5 bases at V and 9 bases at J; junction bases unmatched: 7. Germline CDR1 is DFQATT and CDR2 is SNEGSKA (reference sequence). The CDR3 has 14 amino acids. The CDR3 region is CSAPLAGGHGEQFF. In DNA, the CDR3 is TGCAGTGCTCCACTAGCGGGGGGGCATGGTGAGCAGTTCTTC.

This clonotype appeared a single time. The chain employs TRBV9 and TRBJ2-1; 8 nucleotides agree with TRBD1. The J call could be wrong; TRBJ2-7 is a better fit for the DNA end. This CDR3 is 15 amino acids long. Germline values: CDR1 SGDLS, CDR2 YYNGEE. The CDR3 reads CASSVGTGTQYEQYF. CDR3 nucleotide sequence: TGTGCCAGCAGCGTAGGGACAGGGACCCAATACGAGCAGTACTTC.

This clonotype is a singleton in its sample. The rearrangement joins TRBV29-1 to TRBJ1-1; possibly TRBD1 for D (5 bases). Germline lookup yields CDR1 SQVTM and CDR2 ANQGSEA. The CDR3 has 13 residues. With 4 bases removed from V and 0 bases from J, the gap between germline ends came to 9 bases. The CDR3 loop reads CSVGWGMNTEAFF. CDR3 bases: TGCAGCGTTGGGTGGGGCATGAACACTGAAGCTTTCTTT.

This clonotype showed up just a few times. At one end the junction does not follow the germline gene, possibly because of a read error. The rearrangement links TRBV20-1 to TRBJ2-7; no clear D. The CDR3 spans 13 residues. In germline, CDR1 is DFQATT, CDR2 SNEGSKA (reference sequence). CDR3 sequence reads: CSARSRFSYEQYF. CDR3 nucleotide sequence: TGCAGCGCTAGGAGCCGCTTCTCCTACGAGCAGTACTTC.